This T cell receptor (beta chain) was sequenced during a study of human T cells and chemical hapten exposure. Study-wide context: Donors were sensitized with 2% DPC on the upper inner arm. DPC 0.01% went on the upper back by patch test, with reading at 6 days. Study results and limitations: Expanded TCRs grouped into significantly more large CDR3 similarity clusters than controls produced.

As for time point: pre-sensitization, week 0. Stated treatment: therapeutic diphenylcyclopropenone sensitization with weekly scalp DPC. Unfractionated whole blood served as the source for total RNA extraction. TCRdb re-derived calls from the RACE reads in MiXCR, one entry per CDR3 protein. The sample shows some 49,000 distinct CDR3 sequences, roughly a tenth of them seen only once. This CDR3 contains 16 residues. Unmatched junction bases numbered 8, after V lost 6 bases and J lost 1 base. In this sample, this clonotype is medium-sized. Its antigen is undetermined. This receptor was identified in a woman in her 30s with alopecia areata. Some clones in this sample may be carry-over from other donors' samples. The source material was whole blood, sampled in connection with sensitization to the hapten diphenylcyclopropenone (DPC). The chain is built from TRBV12-3 or TRBV12-4 and TRBJ1-4, with 7 nucleotides matching TRBD1. CDR3 DNA sequence: TGTGCCAGCAGCCGGGGCTCAGGGGGAACTAATGAAAAACTGTTTTTT. It codes for CASSRGSGGTNEKLFF.